Detailed here is one T cell receptor (beta chain). The sample is drawn from a study of blood T cell repertoires in COVID-19. Study at large: Acute-phase and convalescent COVID-19 samples originated in the United States, Italy and Spain.

The protocol was immunoSEQ multiplex PCR, while the TCRdb copy is restricted to in-frame clones and leaves out a portion. Among roughly 240,000 clones, about 80% were seen once, and the ten largest hold less than 4%. Enrolled through a virtual design, the participants were between 18 and 89 years of age and came from around 25 US areas. Germline values: CDR1 SQVTM, CDR2 ANQGSEA. The CDR3 is 15 residues long. Trimming shortened V by 4 bases and J by 4 bases, and 19 bases separated the two germline ends. The V call is TRBV29-1, the J call TRBJ1-2; TRBD1 is a possible D gene (5 bases). This TCR was sampled from a middle-aged woman who had been exposed to COVID-19. The specimen sequenced was PBMCs or T cells enriched from blood (not recorded which). The CDR3 nucleotides read TGCAGCGTTGTGGTGCAGGGCTCCCGTAGCTATGGCTACACCTTC. It translates to CSVVVQGSRSYGYTF.